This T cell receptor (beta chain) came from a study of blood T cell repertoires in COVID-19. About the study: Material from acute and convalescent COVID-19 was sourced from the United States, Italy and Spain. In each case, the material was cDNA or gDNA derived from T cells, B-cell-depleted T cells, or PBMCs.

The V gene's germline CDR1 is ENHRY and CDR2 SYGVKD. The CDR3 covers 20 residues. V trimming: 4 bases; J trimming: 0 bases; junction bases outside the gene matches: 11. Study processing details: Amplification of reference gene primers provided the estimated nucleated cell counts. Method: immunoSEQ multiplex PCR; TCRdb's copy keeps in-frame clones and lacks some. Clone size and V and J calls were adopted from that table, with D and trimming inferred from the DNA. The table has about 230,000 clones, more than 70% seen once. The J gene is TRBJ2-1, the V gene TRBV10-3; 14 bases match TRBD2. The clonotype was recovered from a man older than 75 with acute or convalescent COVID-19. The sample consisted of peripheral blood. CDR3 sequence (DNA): TGTGCCATCAGTGGCCAGACTAGCGGGGGGGTCCTATCCTCCTACAATGAGCAGTTCTTC. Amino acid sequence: CAISGQTSGGVLSSYNEQFF.